This record covers a single T cell receptor beta chain. The sample belongs to a study of blood T cell repertoires in COVID-19. Study overall: The origin of the acute and convalescent COVID-19 samples was the United States, Italy and Spain.

Germline lookup yields CDR1 SGDLS and CDR2 YYNGEE. CDR3 size: 15 residues. Trimming took off 3 bases at V and 6 bases at J, with 15 bases between the two ends. In the original analysis: Cell counts per sample came from amplifying reference gene primers. Profiling relied on immunoSEQ multiplex PCR, and the TCRdb table lists in-frame clones only, not all of them. V, J and clone size are those of that table, while D and trimming were read from the DNA. This sample carries around 450,000 clones, nearly 90% of them seen once, and the ten largest clones take under 2%. Living in roughly 23 US areas, the participants were between roughly 18 and 90 years of age.

The source material was PBMCs or T cells enriched from blood (not recorded which). The sequence came from a woman younger than 35 with acute COVID-19. The V gene is TRBV9, the J gene TRBJ2-2; possible D gene TRBD2, 6 bases. CDR3 coding DNA: TGTGCCAGCAGCGCCGGTAGACTAGTTCCCGGGGAGCTGTTTTTT. Protein: CASSAGRLVPGELFF.